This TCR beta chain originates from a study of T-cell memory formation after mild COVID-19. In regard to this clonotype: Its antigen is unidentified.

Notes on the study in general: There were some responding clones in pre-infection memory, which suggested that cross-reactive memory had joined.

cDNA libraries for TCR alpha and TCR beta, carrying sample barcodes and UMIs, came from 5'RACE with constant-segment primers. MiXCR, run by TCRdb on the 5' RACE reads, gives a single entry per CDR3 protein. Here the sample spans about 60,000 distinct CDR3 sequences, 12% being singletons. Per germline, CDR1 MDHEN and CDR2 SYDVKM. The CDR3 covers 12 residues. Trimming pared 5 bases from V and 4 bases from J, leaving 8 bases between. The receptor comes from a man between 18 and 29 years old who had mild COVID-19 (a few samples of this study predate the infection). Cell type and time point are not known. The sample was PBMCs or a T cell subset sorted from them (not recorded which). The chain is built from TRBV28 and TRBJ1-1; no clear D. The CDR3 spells CASSGTLTEAFF. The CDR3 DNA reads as TGTGCCAGCAGTGGAACCCTCACTGAAGCTTTCTTT.